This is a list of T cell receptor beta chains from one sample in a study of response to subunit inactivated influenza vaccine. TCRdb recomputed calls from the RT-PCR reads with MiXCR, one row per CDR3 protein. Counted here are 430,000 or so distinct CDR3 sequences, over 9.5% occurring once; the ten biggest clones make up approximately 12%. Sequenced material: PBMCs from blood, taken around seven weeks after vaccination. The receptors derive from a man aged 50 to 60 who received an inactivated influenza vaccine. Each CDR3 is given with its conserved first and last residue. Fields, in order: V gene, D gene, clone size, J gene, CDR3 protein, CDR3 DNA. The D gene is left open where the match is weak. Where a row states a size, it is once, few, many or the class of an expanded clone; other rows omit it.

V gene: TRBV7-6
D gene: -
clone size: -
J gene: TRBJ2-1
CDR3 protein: CASSLAHYLEQFF
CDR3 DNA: TGTGCCAGCAGCTTAGCGCATTACCTAGAGCAGTTCTTC

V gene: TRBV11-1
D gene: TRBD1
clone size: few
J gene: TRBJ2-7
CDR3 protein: CASTGTDVF
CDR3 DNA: TGTGCCAGCACCGGGACAGATGTCTTC

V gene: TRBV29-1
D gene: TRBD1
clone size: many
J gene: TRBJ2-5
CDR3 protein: CSVRALNRGPLVDQYF
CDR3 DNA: TGCAGCGTACGAGCCCTAAACAGGGGACCCCTCGTGGACCAGTACTTC

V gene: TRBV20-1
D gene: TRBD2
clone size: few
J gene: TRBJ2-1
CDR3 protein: CSATLAGDPPEQFF
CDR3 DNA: TGCAGTGCTACCCTAGCGGGAGACCCCCCTGAGCAGTTCTTC

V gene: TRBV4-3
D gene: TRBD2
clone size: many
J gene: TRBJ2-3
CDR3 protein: CASSQDLAGGPGDTQYF
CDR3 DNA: TGCGCCAGCAGCCAAGATTTGGCGGGGGGGCCTGGTGATACGCAGTATTTT

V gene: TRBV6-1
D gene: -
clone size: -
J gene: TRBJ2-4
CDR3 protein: CASTAGAAKNIQYF
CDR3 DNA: TGTGCCAGCACTGCTGGTGCAGCCAAAAACATTCAGTACTTC

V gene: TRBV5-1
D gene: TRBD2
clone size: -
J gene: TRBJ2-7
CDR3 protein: CASSLGSGRLYEQYF
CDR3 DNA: TGCGCCAGCAGCTTGGGGAGCGGGAGGTTATACGAGCAGTACTTC

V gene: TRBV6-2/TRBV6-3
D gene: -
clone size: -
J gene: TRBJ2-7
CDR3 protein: CASSYAGKNEQYF
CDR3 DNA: TGTGCCAGCAGTTACGCAGGGAAGAACGAGCAGTACTTC

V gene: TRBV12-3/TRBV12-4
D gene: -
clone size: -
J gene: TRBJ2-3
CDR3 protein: CASSSRPYGTQYF
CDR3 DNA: TGTGCCAGCAGTTCTCGGCCTTACGGTACGCAGTATTTT

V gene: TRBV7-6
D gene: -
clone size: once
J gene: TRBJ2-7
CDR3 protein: CASSVSGAQSNEQYF
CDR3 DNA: TGTGCCAGCAGCGTATCGGGCGCCCAGTCCAACGAGCAGTACTTC

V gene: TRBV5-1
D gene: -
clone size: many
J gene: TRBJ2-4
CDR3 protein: CASSLTRENIQYF
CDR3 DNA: TGCGCCAGCAGCTTAACCAGGGAAAACATTCAGTACTTC

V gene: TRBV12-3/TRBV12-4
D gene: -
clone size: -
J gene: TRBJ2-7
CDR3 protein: CASSYGTRSYEQYF
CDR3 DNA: TGTGCCAGCAGCTACGGGACGCGGTCCTACGAGCAGTACTTC

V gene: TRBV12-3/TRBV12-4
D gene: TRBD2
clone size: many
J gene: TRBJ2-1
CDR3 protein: CASSPQATTSGSSFF
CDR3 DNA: TGTGCCAGCAGTCCACAGGCCACTACTAGCGGGAGTTCATTCTTC

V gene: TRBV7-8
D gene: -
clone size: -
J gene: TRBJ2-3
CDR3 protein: CASSLASSSTDTQYF
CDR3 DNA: TGTGCCAGCAGCTTAGCCTCTTCTAGCACAGATACGCAGTATTTT

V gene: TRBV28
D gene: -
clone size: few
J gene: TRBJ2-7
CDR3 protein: CASSPGRGGYEQYF
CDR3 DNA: TGTGCCAGCAGCCCAGGAAGGGGCGGTTACGAGCAGTACTTC

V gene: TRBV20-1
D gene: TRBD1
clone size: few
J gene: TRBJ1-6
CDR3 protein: CSARDLLRTGDGKSPLHF
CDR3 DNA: TGCAGTGCTAGAGATCTTCTTAGGACAGGGGACGGAAAATCACCCCTCCACTTT

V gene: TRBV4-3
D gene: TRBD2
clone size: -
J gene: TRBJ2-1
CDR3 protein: CASSQEVSGGVWEQFF
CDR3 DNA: TGCGCCAGCAGCCAAGAAGTTAGCGGGGGGGTGTGGGAGCAGTTCTTC

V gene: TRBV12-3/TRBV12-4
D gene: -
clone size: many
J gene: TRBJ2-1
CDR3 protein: CASSFIRVGNEQFF
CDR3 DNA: TGTGCCAGCAGTTTCATCAGGGTTGGCAATGAGCAGTTCTTC

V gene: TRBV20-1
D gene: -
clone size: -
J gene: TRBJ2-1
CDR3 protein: CSALPIPGRRSYNEQFF
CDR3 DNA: TGCAGTGCTCTACCGATTCCGGGGCGGCGCTCCTACAATGAGCAGTTCTTC

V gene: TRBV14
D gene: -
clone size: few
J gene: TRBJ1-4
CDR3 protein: CASSRTAGERFNEKLFF
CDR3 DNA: TGTGCCAGCAGCCGAACCGCAGGGGAGAGGTTTAATGAAAAACTGTTTTTT

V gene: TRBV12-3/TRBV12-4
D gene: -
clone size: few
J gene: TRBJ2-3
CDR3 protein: CASSLERTWDTQYF
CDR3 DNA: TGTGCCAGCAGTTTGGAACGGACATGGGATACGCAGTATTTT

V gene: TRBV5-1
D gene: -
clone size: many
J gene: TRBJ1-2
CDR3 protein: CASSRGLENYGYTF
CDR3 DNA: TGCGCCAGCAGTAGAGGGTTGGAAAACTATGGCTACACCTTC

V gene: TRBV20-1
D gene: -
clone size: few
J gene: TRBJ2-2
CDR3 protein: CSARDLTLFTGELFF
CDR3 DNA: TGCAGTGCTAGAGATCTCACCCTTTTCACCGGGGAGCTGTTTTTT

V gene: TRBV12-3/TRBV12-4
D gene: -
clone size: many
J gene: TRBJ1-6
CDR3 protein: CASSFAGGDSPLHF
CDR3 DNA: TGTGCCAGCAGCTTTGCAGGAGGGGATTCACCCCTCCACTTT

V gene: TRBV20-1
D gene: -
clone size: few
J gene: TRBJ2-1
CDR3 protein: CSARDTWSSYNEQFF
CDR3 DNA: TGCAGTGCTAGAGACACTTGGAGCTCCTACAATGAGCAGTTCTTC

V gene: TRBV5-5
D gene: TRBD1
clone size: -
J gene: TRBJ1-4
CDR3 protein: CASSSQGATNEKLFF
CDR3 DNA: TGTGCCAGCAGCTCCCAGGGGGCAACTAATGAAAAACTGTTTTTT

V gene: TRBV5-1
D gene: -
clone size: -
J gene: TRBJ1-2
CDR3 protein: CASSLARGTYGYTF
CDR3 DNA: TGCGCCAGCAGCTTGGCCCGGGGGACGTATGGCTACACCTTC

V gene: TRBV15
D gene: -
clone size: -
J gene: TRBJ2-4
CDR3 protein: CATSKVQKGIQYF
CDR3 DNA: TGTGCCACCAGCAAGGTCCAGAAGGGCATTCAGTACTTC

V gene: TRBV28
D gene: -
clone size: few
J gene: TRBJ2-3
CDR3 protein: CASSSIMGLTDTQYF
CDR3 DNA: TGTGCCAGCAGTTCGATAATGGGGCTCACAGATACGCAGTATTTT

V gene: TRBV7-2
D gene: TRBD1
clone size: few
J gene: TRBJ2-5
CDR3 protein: CASSLVSGGRETQYF
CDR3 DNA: TGTGCCAGCAGCCTGGTATCAGGGGGTCGTGAGACCCAGTACTTC

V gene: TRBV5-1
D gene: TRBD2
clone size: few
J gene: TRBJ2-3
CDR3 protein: CASSLESGSGHTDTQYF
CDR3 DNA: TGCGCCAGCAGCTTGGAAAGCGGTAGCGGGCACACAGATACGCAGTATTTT

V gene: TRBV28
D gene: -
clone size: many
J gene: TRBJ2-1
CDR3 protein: CASTPISGAYNEQFF
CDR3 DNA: TGTGCCAGCACCCCGATCTCCGGGGCCTACAATGAGCAGTTCTTC

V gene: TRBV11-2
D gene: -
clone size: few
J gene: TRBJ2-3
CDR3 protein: CASSLGKKVADTQYF
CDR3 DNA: TGTGCCAGCAGCTTGGGAAAAAAGGTCGCAGATACGCAGTATTTT

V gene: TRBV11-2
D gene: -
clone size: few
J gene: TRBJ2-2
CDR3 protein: CASSLTRTGELFF
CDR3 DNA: TGTGCCAGCAGCTTAACTAGGACCGGGGAGCTGTTTTTT

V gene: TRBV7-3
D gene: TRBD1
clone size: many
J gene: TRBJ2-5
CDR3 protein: CASSSGQGETQYF
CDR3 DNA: TGTGCCAGCAGCTCCGGACAGGGGGAGACCCAGTACTTC

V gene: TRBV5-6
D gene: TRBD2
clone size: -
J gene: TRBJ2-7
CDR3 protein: CASSLVGGSLYEQYF
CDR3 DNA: TGTGCCAGCAGCTTAGTTGGCGGGAGCCTCTACGAGCAGTACTTC

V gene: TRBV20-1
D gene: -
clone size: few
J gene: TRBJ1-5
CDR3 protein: CSALTTASLQHF
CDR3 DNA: TGCAGTGCTCTCACTACAGCTTCGCTCCAGCATTTT

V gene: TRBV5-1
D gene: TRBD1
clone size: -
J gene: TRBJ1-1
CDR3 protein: CASSPSQGATEAFF
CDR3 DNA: TGCGCCAGCAGCCCGTCTCAGGGGGCGACTGAAGCTTTCTTT

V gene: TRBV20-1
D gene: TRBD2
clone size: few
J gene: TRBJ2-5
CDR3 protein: CSPQTSGRASETQYF
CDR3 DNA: TGCAGTCCCCAGACTAGCGGGAGGGCCTCAGAGACCCAGTACTTC

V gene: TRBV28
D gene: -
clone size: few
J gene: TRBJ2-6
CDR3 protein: CASSSGAGANVLTF
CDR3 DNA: TGTGCCAGCAGTTCAGGGGCTGGGGCCAACGTCCTGACTTTC

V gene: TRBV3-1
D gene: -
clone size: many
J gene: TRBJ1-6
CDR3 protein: CASSRGAGAPLNSPLHF
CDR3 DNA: TGTGCCAGCAGCCGAGGAGCGGGGGCCCCTCTTAATTCACCCCTCCACTTT

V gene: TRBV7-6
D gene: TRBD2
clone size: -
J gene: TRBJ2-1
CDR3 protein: CASSPRYNLRTSGNEQFF
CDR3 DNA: TGTGCCAGCAGCCCGAGGTATAACCTAAGGACTAGCGGGAATGAGCAGTTCTTC

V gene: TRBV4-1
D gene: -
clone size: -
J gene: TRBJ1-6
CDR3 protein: CASSHRKDGNNSPLHF
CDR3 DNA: TGCGCCAGCAGCCACCGAAAGGACGGAAATAATTCACCCCTCCACTTT

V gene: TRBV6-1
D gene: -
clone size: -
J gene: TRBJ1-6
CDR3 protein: CASSPTQRGLNSPLHF
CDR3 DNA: TGTGCCAGCAGCCCGACACAAAGGGGGTTGAATTCACCCCTCCACTTT

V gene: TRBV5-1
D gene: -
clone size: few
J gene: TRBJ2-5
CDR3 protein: CASSLIVQGGGVKETQYF
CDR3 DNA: TGCGCCAGCAGCTTGATAGTTCAGGGTGGGGGAGTCAAAGAGACCCAGTACTTC

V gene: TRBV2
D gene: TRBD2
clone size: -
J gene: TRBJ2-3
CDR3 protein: CASSDRGRAPDTQYF
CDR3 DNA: TGTGCCAGCAGTGATCGCGGGAGGGCCCCAGATACGCAGTATTTT

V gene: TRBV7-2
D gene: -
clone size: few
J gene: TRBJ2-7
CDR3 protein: CASSLAGAGGYQSSYEQYF
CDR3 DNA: TGTGCCAGCAGCTTAGCGGGGGCGGGCGGCTACCAGAGCTCCTACGAGCAGTACTTC

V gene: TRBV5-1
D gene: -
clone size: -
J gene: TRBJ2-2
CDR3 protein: CASSGRGGGTGELFF
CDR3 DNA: TGCGCCAGCAGCGGGCGCGGAGGGGGCACCGGGGAGCTGTTTTTT

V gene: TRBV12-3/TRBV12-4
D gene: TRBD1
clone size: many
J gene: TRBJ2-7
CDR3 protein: CASSLDRGHEQYF
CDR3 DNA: TGTGCCAGCAGTTTGGACAGGGGCCACGAGCAGTACTTC

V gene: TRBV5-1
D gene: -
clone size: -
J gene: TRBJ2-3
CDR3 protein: CASSFSGVVAGTQYF
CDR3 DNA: TGCGCCAGCAGCTTTTCGGGAGTAGTTGCAGGTACGCAGTATTTT

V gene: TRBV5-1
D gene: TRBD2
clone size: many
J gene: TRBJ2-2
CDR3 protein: CASSLVAGDNTGELFF
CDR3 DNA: TGCGCCAGCAGCTTGGTAGCGGGAGACAACACCGGGGAGCTGTTTTTT

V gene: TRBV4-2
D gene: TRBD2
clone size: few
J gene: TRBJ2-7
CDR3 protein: CASSQSSGSPYEQYF
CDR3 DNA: TGTGCCAGCAGCCAGTCTAGCGGGTCCCCCTACGAGCAGTACTTC

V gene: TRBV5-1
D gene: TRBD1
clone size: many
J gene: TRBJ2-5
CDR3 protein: CASREWTGEETQYF
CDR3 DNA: TGCGCCAGCCGGGAGTGGACAGGGGAAGAGACCCAGTACTTC

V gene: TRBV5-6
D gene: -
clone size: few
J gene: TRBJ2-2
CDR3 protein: CASSFTGAGELFF
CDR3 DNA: TGTGCCAGCAGCTTTACGGGGGCCGGGGAGCTGTTTTTT

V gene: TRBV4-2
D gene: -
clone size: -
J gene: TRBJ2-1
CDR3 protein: CASSQDPGLSYNEQFF
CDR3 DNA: TGTGCCAGCAGCCAAGATCCCGGACTTAGCTACAATGAGCAGTTCTTC

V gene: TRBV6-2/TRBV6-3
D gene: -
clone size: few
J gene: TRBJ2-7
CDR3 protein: CASSHPNEQYF
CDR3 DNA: TGTGCCAGCAGCCACCCTAACGAGCAGTACTTC

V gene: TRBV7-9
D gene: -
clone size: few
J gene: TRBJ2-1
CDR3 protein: CASSPPIGEGSYNEQFF
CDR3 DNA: TGTGCCAGCAGCCCCCCAATAGGAGAGGGGTCCTACAATGAGCAGTTCTTC

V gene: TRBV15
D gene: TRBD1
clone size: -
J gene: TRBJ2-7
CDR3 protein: CATSGRQGVDEQYF
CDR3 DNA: TGTGCCACCAGCGGCCGACAGGGGGTCGACGAGCAGTACTTC